This T cell receptor (beta chain) came from a study of T cell repertoires in cytomegalovirus infection. About the research overall: Matching HLA type, along with CMV infection, was indicated by public TCR beta signatures.

TCRdb called the reads again in MiXCR, with one record for every CDR3 protein. The sample lists 600,000 to 700,000 distinct CDR3 sequences; roughly 36% were seen once. The CDR3 consists of 13 residues. Germline values: CDR1 DFQATT, CDR2 SNEGSKA (reference sequence). Trimming removed 4 bases at V and 3 bases at J, with 13 bases between. Study-level points and caveats: Of the TCR beta families, the public ones yielded a cumulative frequency that identified carriers of CMV plus the relevant HLA. HLA-C-restricted CMV-specific TCR beta clonotypes were dominant in the ex vivo response.

This clonotype was picked up a small number of times. Its target is unknown. V gene TRBV20-1 combines with J gene TRBJ2-7; D is possibly TRBD2 (6 bases). This sequence was found in a human donor in good health (CMV status not recorded). Some clones in this sample may be carry-over from other donors' samples. The sequenced sample was cultured PBMCs, obtained from culture after CMV antigen stimulation. In DNA form, the CDR3 reads TGCAGTGCTACCACGGGGGTTAACTACGAGCAGTACTTC. Its translation is CSATTGVNYEQYF.